This is a list of T cell receptor beta chains from one sample in a study of response to subunit inactivated influenza vaccine. In TCRdb, the RT-PCR reads were re-called with MiXCR into one record per CDR3 protein. The table has hundreds of thousands of distinct CDR3 sequences, less than 10% seen once; the top ten hold 10% to 15%. The sample in question was PBMCs from blood, obtained roughly 24 months after vaccination. The receptor source for this set is a man aged 50-75 years who received an inactivated influenza vaccine. The CDR3 runs from the conserved cysteine through the conserved F or W. The D gene is left open where the match is weak. Clone sizes are given selectively: once, few, many, or a class where the clone is expanded.

size: few; V: TRBV7-2; J: TRBJ2-1; D: .; CDR3: CASSPPGAASRQFF; DNA: TGTGCCAGCAGTCCTCCGGGCGCGGCTAGCCGGCAGTTCTTC
size: few; V: TRBV28; J: TRBJ1-2; D: TRBD1; CDR3: CASRRQGARMSDGYTF; DNA: TGTGCCAGCAGACGACAGGGGGCTAGGATGTCCGATGGCTACACCTTC
size: few; V: TRBV7-8; J: TRBJ2-1; D: .; CDR3: CASSLVQGSGQFF; DNA: TGTGCCAGCAGCTTAGTACAGGGCTCTGGGCAGTTCTTC
size: many; V: TRBV10-3; J: TRBJ1-1; D: TRBD1; CDR3: CAISSPRDRGGTEAFF; DNA: TGTGCCATCAGCTCCCCTCGGGACAGGGGAGGCACTGAAGCTTTCTTT
size: few; V: TRBV6-5; J: TRBJ2-7; D: TRBD2; CDR3: CASSYSRTSVSYEQYF; DNA: TGTGCCAGCAGTTACTCGAGAACTAGCGTCTCCTACGAGCAGTACTTC
size: many; V: TRBV15; J: TRBJ2-1; D: TRBD2; CDR3: CATRLAGFGEQFF; DNA: TGTGCCACCAGACTAGCGGGATTCGGTGAGCAGTTCTTC
size: few; V: TRBV20-1; J: TRBJ1-4; D: .; CDR3: CSARDSGARVSEKLFF; DNA: TGCAGTGCTAGAGATTCAGGGGCGCGGGTTAGTGAAAAACTGTTTTTT
size: many; V: TRBV5-6; J: TRBJ1-6; D: .; CDR3: CASSWAYLGQDSPLHF; DNA: TGTGCCAGCAGCTGGGCCTATCTAGGCCAAGACTCACCCCTCCACTTT
size: .; V: TRBV5-1; J: TRBJ2-7; D: .; CDR3: CASTEQERKYEQYF; DNA: TGCGCCAGCACCGAACAGGAAAGGAAGTACGAGCAGTACTTC
size: .; V: TRBV25-1; J: TRBJ1-1; D: .; CDR3: CASSEVGGITEAFF; DNA: TGTGCCAGCAGTGAGGTAGGGGGGATCACGGAAGCTTTCTTT
size: .; V: TRBV24-1; J: TRBJ2-3; D: .; CDR3: CATSEQAGQTSSQYF; DNA: TGTGCCACCAGTGAACAGGCGGGACAAACTTCGTCGCAGTATTTT